This note documents a single T cell receptor (beta chain) sequence. Its antigen is still unknown. Peripheral blood and lesional scalp punch biopsies came from alopecia areata patients. The CDR3 has 16 amino acids. Germline CDR1 reads SGHRS; CDR2 reads YFSETQ. After removal of 4 bases from V and 0 bases from J, the junction contained 7 bases not matched to a gene. These data originate in a study of CD8+ T cells in alopecia areata. For the study at large: Tofacitinib exposure lasted 6 to 18 months, followed by 6 months off drug. Study findings and constraints: Higher clonality and more expanded CD8+ clones appeared in lesional than normal scalp. Patients shared TCRs less clearly than mice did, possibly owing to HLA.

After isolation, RNA underwent reverse transcription to generate cDNA as the sequencing template. The table came from immunoSEQ multiplex PCR; TCRdb's copy has only in-frame clones and leaves some out. The sample yields about 69,000 clones, 50% to 75% seen once. This rearrangement joins TRBV5-1 to TRBJ2-3, with 8 bases aligning to TRBD1. The material sequenced was CD8+ T cells sorted from blood, taken at week 0. This sequence originates from a human donor with alopecia areata. The CDR3 nucleotides are TGCGCCAGCAGCCACAGGACAGGGACTAGCACAGATACGCAGTATTTT. This encodes CASSHRTGTSTDTQYF.